Listed below are T cell receptor beta chains from one sample, sequenced in a study of cytomegalovirus exposure and HLA in healthy donors. The protocol was immunoSEQ multiplex PCR, while the TCRdb copy is restricted to in-frame clones and leaves out a portion. This sample has about 200,000 clones; around 86% occur once, and the top ten carry 2% to 2.5%. Material for sequencing was PBMCs. The source of these receptors is a woman under 30 in good health and CMV-seropositive. Both conserved end residues are part of each CDR3. Each record gives: clone size, D gene, V gene, J gene, CDR3 protein, CDR3 DNA. The D gene is left open where the match is weak. A clone size is listed for some rows: how often the clone was seen (once, few, many), or a class if it is expanded.

.	.	TRBV19	TRBJ2-3	CASRGLGAVNTQYF	TGTGCCAGTAGAGGCCTGGGGGCAGTGAATACGCAGTATTTT
.	TRBD1	TRBV28	TRBJ2-7	CASREQGSGYEQYF	TGTGCCAGCAGGGAACAGGGGTCGGGTTACGAGCAGTACTTC
.	.	TRBV11-2	TRBJ2-1	CASSLGRRIRVGEQFF	TGTGCCAGCAGCTTAGGCCGCCGTATCAGGGTTGGTGAGCAGTTCTTC
.	.	TRBV27	TRBJ1-2	CASSLYPEGQEGYGYTF	TGTGCCAGCAGTTTATACCCCGAGGGTCAGGAAGGCTATGGCTACACCTTC
.	.	TRBV18	TRBJ2-2	CASQTFADTGELFF	TGTGCCAGCCAAACCTTTGCGGACACCGGGGAGCTGTTTTTT
.	TRBD2	TRBV7-9	TRBJ2-7	CASSLVWGGEHSYEQYF	TGTGCCAGCAGCTTAGTTTGGGGGGGAGAACACTCCTACGAGCAGTACTTC
few	TRBD1	TRBV2	TRBJ2-7	CASSRDRGSYEQYF	TGTGCCAGCAGTCGGGACAGGGGATCCTACGAGCAGTACTTC
.	.	TRBV27	TRBJ2-2	CASSLRGINTGELFF	TGTGCCAGCAGTTTAAGAGGGATTAACACCGGGGAGCTGTTTTTT
.	TRBD2	TRBV9	TRBJ2-4	CASSVGSGRAAKNIQYF	TGTGCCAGCAGCGTAGGCAGCGGGAGGGCCGCCAAAAACATTCAGTACTTC
many	.	TRBV25-1	TRBJ2-7	CASSSTERPVQYF	TGTGCCAGCAGTTCGACAGAGCGTCCGGTGCAGTACTTC
few	TRBD1	TRBV7-9	TRBJ2-7	CASSSSSGYRDRYEQYF	TGTGCCAGCAGCTCCAGCTCTGGATACCGGGACAGGTACGAGCAGTACTTC
once	.	TRBV28	TRBJ1-5	CASSLSRRTLGGQPQHF	TGTGCCAGCAGTTTATCCCGCCGGACCCTCGGGGGTCAGCCCCAGCATTTT
few	TRBD1	TRBV6-5	TRBJ1-2	CASMTGNYGYTF	TGTGCCAGCATGACAGGGAACTATGGCTACACCTTC
.	.	TRBV7-6	TRBJ1-4	CASSLAGLDEKLFF	TGTGCCAGCAGCTTAGCCGGCCTAGATGAAAAACTGTTTTTT
.	TRBD1	TRBV28	TRBJ1-2	CAGGTGAYGYTF	TGTGCCGGAGGGACAGGCGCTTATGGCTACACCTTC
.	TRBD1	TRBV19	TRBJ2-7	CASGPGTGKVSFREQYF	TGTGCCAGTGGGCCTGGGACAGGGAAAGTCTCATTCCGAGAGCAGTACTTC
.	TRBD2	TRBV6-1	TRBJ2-3	CASSGRTSGTQYF	TGTGCCAGCAGTGGACGGACTAGCGGAACGCAGTATTTT
.	TRBD1	TRBV5-4	TRBJ2-7	CASSIQGAPSYEQYF	TGTGCCAGCAGCATCCAGGGGGCCCCCTCCTACGAGCAGTACTTC
once	.	TRBV19	TRBJ1-1	CASSPSGNPEAFF	TGTGCCAGTAGTCCCTCAGGGAACCCTGAAGCTTTCTTT
.	.	TRBV11-2	TRBJ2-2	CASSLDLANTGELFF	TGTGCCAGCAGCTTAGATCTGGCAAACACCGGGGAGCTGTTTTTT
.	.	TRBV27	TRBJ2-1	CASSSPGSRSYNEQFF	TGTGCCAGCAGTTCCCCCGGTTCTAGGTCCTACAATGAGCAGTTCTTC
.	TRBD2	TRBV5-1	TRBJ2-1	CASSLVAGGSYNEQFF	TGCGCCAGCAGCTTGGTAGCGGGAGGGTCCTACAATGAGCAGTTCTTC
few	TRBD1	TRBV5-6	TRBJ1-2	CASGTGLGYTF	TGTGCCAGTGGGACAGGGCTGGGCTACACCTTC
.	TRBD1	TRBV7-9	TRBJ1-1	CASSPLKGGSEAFF	TGTGCCAGCAGCCCACTAAAAGGGGGCTCTGAAGCTTTCTTT
.	.	TRBV10-2	TRBJ2-1	CASSGRREEYNEQFF	TGCGCCAGCAGTGGTAGGAGGGAGGAGTACAATGAGCAGTTCTTC
.	TRBD1	TRBV6-5	TRBJ1-2	CASSPQGNYGYTF	TGTGCCAGCAGTCCACAGGGGAACTATGGCTACACCTTC
.	.	TRBV7-9	TRBJ1-1	CASSLESRAPEAFF	TGTGCCAGCAGCTTAGAATCGAGGGCACCTGAAGCTTTCTTT
.	TRBD1	TRBV5-1	TRBJ2-7	CASTPQAGGAVYEQYF	TGCGCCAGCACCCCCCAGGCAGGGGGCGCAGTTTACGAGCAGTACTTC
once	.	TRBV27	TRBJ2-1	CASVPSAGYNEQFF	TGTGCCAGTGTTCCTAGCGCGGGCTACAATGAGCAGTTCTTC
.	TRBD2	TRBV28	TRBJ2-7	CASSLRAGGLLNEQYF	TGTGCCAGCAGTTTAAGGGCGGGAGGACTTCTAAACGAGCAGTACTTC
once	.	TRBV5-1	TRBJ2-1	CASSHRKGALGNEQFF	TGCGCCAGCAGCCACCGGAAAGGGGCCCTGGGTAATGAGCAGTTCTTC
.	.	TRBV6-1	TRBJ2-3	CASSEGENTDTQYF	TGTGCCAGCAGTGAAGGAGAAAACACAGATACGCAGTATTTT
.	.	TRBV6-5	TRBJ1-2	CASSRGQTTDGYTF	TGTGCCAGCAGCCGCGGACAGACGACGGATGGCTACACCTTC
.	TRBD2	TRBV5-1	TRBJ2-2	CASSLALAGINTGELFF	TGCGCCAGCAGCTTGGCGCTAGCGGGAATAAACACCGGGGAGCTGTTTTTT
.	.	TRBV11-2	TRBJ2-3	CASSPRPSLTDTQYF	TGTGCCAGCAGCCCCCGGCCTAGTCTAACAGATACGCAGTATTTT
.	.	TRBV28	TRBJ2-7	CASSAFGRSSYEQYF	TGTGCCAGCAGTGCTTTTGGGCGAAGCTCCTACGAGCAGTACTTC
.	TRBD2	TRBV27	TRBJ2-1	CASTWTSAYNEQFF	TGTGCCAGCACCTGGACTAGCGCCTACAATGAGCAGTTCTTC